This is a list of T cell receptor beta chains from one sample in a study of a mutant IDH1 vaccine in newly diagnosed glioma. Assay: immunoSEQ multiplex PCR; the TCRdb copy retains only in-frame clones and omits some. The top ten clones hold 7% to 9% of a sample with around 92,000 clones, 80% to 90% of them seen once. This material consisted of PBMCs, taken from a glioma patient treated with radiotherapy, temozolomide or both. The source is a woman aged 50 to 60 with glioma. Each CDR3 is given without its conserved first and last residue.

v_gene	j_gene	CDR3aa
TRBV7-9	TRBJ1-1	ASSRVFGPNTEAF
TRBV5-1	TRBJ2-3	ASSPGQGQNTQY
TRBV6-1	TRBJ1-5	ASSGDRDVNQPQH
TRBV7-9	TRBJ1-3	ASTLGGSSSGNTIY
TRBV7-9	TRBJ2-3	ASSQRSWGTDTQY
TRBV6-1	TRBJ2-4	ASSEGRPSLAKNIQY
TRBV15	TRBJ1-2	ATSRDRGNYGYT
TRBV6-1	TRBJ1-3	ASSGGLPGNTIY
TRBV7-2	TRBJ2-5	ASSQALQETQY
TRBV2	TRBJ1-5	ASSEGHSNQPQH
TRBV11-3	TRBJ2-1	ASSLTSYNEQF
TRBV9	TRBJ1-6	ASSPSGGPNSPLH
TRBV7-7	TRBJ2-3	ASSTGTTTDTQY